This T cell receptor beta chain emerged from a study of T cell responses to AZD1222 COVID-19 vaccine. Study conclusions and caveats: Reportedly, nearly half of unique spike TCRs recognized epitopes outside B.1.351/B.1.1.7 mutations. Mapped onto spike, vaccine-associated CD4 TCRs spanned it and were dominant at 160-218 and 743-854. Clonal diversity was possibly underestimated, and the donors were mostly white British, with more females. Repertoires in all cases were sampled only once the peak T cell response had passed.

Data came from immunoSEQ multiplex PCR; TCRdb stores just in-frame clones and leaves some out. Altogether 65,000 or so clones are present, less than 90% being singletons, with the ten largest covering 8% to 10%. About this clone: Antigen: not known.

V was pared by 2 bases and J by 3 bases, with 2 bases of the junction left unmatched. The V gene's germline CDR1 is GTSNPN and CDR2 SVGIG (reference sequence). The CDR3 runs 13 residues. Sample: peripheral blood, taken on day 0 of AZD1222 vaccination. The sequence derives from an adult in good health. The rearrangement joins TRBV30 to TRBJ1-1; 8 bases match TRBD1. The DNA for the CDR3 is TGTGCCTGGAGTACACAGGGGGACACTGAAGCTTTCTTT. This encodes CAWSTQGDTEAFF.